The clone carrying this T cell receptor beta chain showed up just a few times. Antigen: not known. This entry is derived from a study of OX40 agonist ivuxolimab in advanced cancers. Study at large: Participants could have had prior anti-PD-1, anti-PD-L1 or anti-CTLA-4 therapy, and roughly 39% had some. There were three patients with partial responses, one having hepatocellular carcinoma and two cutaneous melanoma. Study-wide findings and caveats: Several nonresponders also turned out to have low normalized T-cell clonal expansion. Clones of CD4+ and CD8+ blood T cells grew by week 6 at doses of 0.1 to 3.0 mg/kg.

Sequenced by immunoSEQ multiplex PCR; TCRdb stores in-frame clones only, minus some. The sample yields 40,000 to 50,000 clones, approximately 86% seen once. Germline V gene sequence: CDR1 SGHVS, CDR2 FQNEAQ. The CDR3 is made up of 20 amino acids. The V gene lost 1 base and the J gene lost 4 bases, with 28 bases spanning the gap. The chain combines TRBV7-8 with TRBJ1-1; the D is unclear. The starting material was CD4+ or CD8+ T cells sorted from blood, obtained in a trial of the OX40 agonist ivuxolimab. The sequence was collected from an adult with an advanced solid tumor such as melanoma, head and neck, liver or kidney cancer. This CDR3 reads CASSLERFIDGLPGGTEAFF. Written as DNA, the CDR3 is TGTGCCAGCAGCTTAGAGCGGTTCATAGACGGGCTCCCGGGAGGCACTGAAGCTTTCTTT.